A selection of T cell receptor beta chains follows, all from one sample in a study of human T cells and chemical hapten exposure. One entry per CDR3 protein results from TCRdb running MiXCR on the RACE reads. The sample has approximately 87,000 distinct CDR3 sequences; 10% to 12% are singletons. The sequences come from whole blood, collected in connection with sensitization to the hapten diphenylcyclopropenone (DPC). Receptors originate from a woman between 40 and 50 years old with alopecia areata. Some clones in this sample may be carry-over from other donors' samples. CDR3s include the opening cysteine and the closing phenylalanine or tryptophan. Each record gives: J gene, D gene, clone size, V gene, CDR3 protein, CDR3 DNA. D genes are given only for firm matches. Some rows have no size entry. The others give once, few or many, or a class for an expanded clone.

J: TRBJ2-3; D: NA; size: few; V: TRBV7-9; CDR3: CASSLGHRVQSTDTQYF; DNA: TGTGCCAGCAGCTTAGGACACAGGGTCCAATCCACAGATACGCAGTATTTT
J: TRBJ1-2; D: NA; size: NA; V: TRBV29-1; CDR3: CSVEIQGGYGYTF; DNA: TGCAGCGTTGAGATCCAAGGGGGCTATGGCTACACCTTC
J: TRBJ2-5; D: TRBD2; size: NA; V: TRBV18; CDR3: CASSTGTSGETQYF; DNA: TGTGCCAGCTCCACTGGGACTAGCGGCGAGACCCAGTACTTC
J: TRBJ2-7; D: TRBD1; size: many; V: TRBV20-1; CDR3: CSAPPGTVVNHEQYF; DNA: TGCAGTGCCCCACCCGGGACAGTAGTTAACCACGAGCAGTACTTC
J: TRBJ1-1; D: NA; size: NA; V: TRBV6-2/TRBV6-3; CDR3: CASSSPGMNTEAFF; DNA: TGTGCCAGCAGTTCCCCCGGAATGAACACTGAAGCTTTCTTT
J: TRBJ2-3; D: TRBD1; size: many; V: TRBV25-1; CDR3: CASDRGRPTDTQYF; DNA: TGTGCCAGCGACAGGGGGAGGCCCACAGATACGCAGTATTTT
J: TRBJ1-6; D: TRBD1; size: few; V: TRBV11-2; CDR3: CASSLRGQGGPLHF; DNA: TGTGCCAGCAGCTTAAGGGGACAGGGCGGTCCCCTCCACTTT
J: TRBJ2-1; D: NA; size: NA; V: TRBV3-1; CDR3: CASSHPLLEQFF; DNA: TGTGCCAGCAGCCATCCACTCCTGGAGCAGTTCTTC
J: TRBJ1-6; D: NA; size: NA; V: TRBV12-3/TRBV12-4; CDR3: CASSLGHGENSPLHF; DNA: TGTGCCAGCAGTTTAGGACACGGTGAAAATTCACCCCTCCACTTT
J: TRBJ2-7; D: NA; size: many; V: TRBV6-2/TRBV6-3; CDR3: CASSYFTGLDEQYF; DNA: TGTGCCAGCAGTTACTTTACAGGGCTGGACGAGCAGTACTTC
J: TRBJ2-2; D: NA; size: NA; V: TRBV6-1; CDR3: CASGAVLGTGELFF; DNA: TGTGCCAGCGGGGCCGTGTTGGGCACCGGGGAGCTGTTTTTT
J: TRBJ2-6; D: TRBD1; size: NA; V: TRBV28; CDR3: CASSANRGLFSGANVLTF; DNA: TGTGCCAGCAGTGCAAACAGGGGGTTATTCTCTGGGGCCAACGTCCTGACTTTC
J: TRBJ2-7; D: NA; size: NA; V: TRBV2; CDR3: CASRRTATVAEQYF; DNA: TGTGCCAGCAGACGGACAGCCACCGTCGCCGAGCAGTACTTC
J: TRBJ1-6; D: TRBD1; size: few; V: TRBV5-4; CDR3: CASRGQTGDNSPLHF; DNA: TGTGCCAGCAGGGGTCAGACAGGGGATAATTCACCCCTCCACTTT
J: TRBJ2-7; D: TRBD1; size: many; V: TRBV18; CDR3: CASSPGQGKSYEQYF; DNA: TGTGCCAGCTCTCCTGGACAGGGGAAGTCCTACGAGCAGTACTTC
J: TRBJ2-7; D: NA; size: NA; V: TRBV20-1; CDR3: CSAPGDWGDGEQYF; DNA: TGCAGTGCTCCTGGGGACTGGGGAGACGGCGAGCAGTACTTC
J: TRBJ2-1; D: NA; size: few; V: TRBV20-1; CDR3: CSASGTLYNEQFF; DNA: TGCAGTGCTAGTGGGACACTCTACAATGAGCAGTTCTTC
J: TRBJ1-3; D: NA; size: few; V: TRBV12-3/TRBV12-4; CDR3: CASSYDGGNTIYF; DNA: TGTGCCAGCAGTTATGACGGAGGAAACACCATATATTTT
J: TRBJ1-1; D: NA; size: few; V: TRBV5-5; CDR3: CASSLRAGTEAFF; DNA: TGTGCCAGCAGCTTGAGGGCGGGGACTGAAGCTTTCTTT
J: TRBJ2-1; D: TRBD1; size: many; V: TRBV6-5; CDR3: CASSSRTGVPLYNEQFF; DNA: TGTGCCAGCAGTTCCCGGACAGGGGTTCCCCTCTACAATGAGCAGTTCTTC
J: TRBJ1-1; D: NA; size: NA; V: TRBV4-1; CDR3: CASSQAPSSGNTEAFF; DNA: TGCGCCAGCAGCCAGGCCCCCTCGAGCGGGAACACTGAAGCTTTCTTT
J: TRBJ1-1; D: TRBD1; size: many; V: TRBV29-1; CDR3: CSVANPWGQEMNTEAFF; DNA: TGCAGCGTTGCCAACCCATGGGGACAGGAAATGAACACTGAAGCTTTCTTT
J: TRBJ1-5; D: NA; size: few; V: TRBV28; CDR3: CASSPQAWGGNQPQHF; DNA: TGTGCCAGCAGTCCCCAGGCCTGGGGGGGCAATCAGCCCCAGCATTTT
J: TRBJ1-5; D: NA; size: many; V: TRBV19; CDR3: CASRLGPLEGQPQHF; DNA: TGTGCCAGTAGACTAGGGCCTCTTGAAGGTCAGCCCCAGCATTTT
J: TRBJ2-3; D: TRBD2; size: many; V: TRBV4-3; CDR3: CASSQGSWTSGRFLDTQYF; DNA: TGCGCCAGCAGCCAAGGGTCCTGGACTAGCGGGAGGTTCCTAGATACGCAGTATTTT
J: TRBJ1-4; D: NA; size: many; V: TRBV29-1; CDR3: CSVRNEKLFF; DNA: TGCAGCGTTCGTAATGAAAAACTGTTTTTT